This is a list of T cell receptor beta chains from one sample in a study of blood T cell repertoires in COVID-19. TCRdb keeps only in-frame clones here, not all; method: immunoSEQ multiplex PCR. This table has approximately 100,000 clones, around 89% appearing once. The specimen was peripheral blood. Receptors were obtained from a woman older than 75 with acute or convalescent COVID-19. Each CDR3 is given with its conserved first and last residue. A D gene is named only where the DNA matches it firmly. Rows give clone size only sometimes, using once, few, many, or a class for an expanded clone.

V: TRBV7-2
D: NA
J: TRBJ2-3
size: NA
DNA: TGTGCCAGCAACCAGTTGGGGCAGGGTGTCACAGATACGCAGTATTTT
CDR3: CASNQLGQGVTDTQYF

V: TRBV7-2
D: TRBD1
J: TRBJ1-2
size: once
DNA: TGTGCCAGCAGGGACAGGGTGGCGGACTATGGCTACACCTTC
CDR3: CASRDRVADYGYTF

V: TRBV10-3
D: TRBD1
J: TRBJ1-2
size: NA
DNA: TGTGCCATCAGCGGTGGGACAGGGGGCGGCTACACCTTC
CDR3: CAISGGTGGGYTF

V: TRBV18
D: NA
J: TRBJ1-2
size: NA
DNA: TGTGCCAGCTCACCGTCAGAAGCTAGAGGCTACACCTTC
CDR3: CASSPSEARGYTF

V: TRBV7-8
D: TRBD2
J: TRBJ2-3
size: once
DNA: TGTGCCAGCAGCTTGCGCGAGCGGGGCTTGGATACGCAGTATTTT
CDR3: CASSLRERGLDTQYF

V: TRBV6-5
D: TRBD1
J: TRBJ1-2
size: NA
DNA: TGTGCCAGCAGATGGGACAGGGGCGCTGGCTACACCTTC
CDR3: CASRWDRGAGYTF

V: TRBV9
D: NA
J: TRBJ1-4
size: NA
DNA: TGTGCCAGCAGCGTAGATAAACAGGGAGCGGCAACTAATGAAAAACTGTTTTTT
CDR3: CASSVDKQGAATNEKLFF

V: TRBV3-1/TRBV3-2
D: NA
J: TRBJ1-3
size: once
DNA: TGTGCCAGCAGCCAAGACTCCGGGACAACCGGAAACACCATATATTTT
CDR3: CASSQDSGTTGNTIYF

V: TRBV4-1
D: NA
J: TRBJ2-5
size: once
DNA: TGCGCCAGCAGCCAATTAGCTGGGGGGACCCAAGAGACCCAGTACTTC
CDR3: CASSQLAGGTQETQYF

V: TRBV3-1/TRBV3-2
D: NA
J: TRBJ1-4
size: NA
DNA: TGTGCCAGCAGCACAGCTACAACTAATGAAAAACTGTTTTTT
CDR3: CASSTATTNEKLFF

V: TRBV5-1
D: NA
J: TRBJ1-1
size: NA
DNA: TGCGCCAGCAGCTTGGCCAGTACAGGTGGATCTTTCTTT
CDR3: CASSLASTGGSFF

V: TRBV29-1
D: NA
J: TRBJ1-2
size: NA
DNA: TGCAGCGTTGCCCCCTCCGATGGCTACACCTTC
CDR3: CSVAPSDGYTF

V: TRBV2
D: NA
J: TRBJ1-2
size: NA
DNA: TGTGCCAGCACGGTCGGTGGTCACTATGGCTACACCTTC
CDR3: CASTVGGHYGYTF

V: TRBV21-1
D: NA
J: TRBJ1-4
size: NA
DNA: TGTGCCAGCAGCAAGCAGGGGGCGCGAGCTGCAACTAATGAAAAACTGTTTTTT
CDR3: CASSKQGARAATNEKLFF

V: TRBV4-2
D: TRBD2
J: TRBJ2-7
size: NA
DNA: TGTGCCAGCAGCCAAGCGGCGGGGGGTTCCTCCTACGAGCAGTACTTC
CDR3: CASSQAAGGSSYEQYF

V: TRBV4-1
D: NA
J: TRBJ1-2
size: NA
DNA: TGCGCCAGCAGCCAAGGTCTCTTAGGGAGCTATGGCTACACCTTC
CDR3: CASSQGLLGSYGYTF

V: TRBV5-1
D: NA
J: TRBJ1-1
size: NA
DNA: TGCGCCAGCAGCTTGAGGGGGGAGGGGCTTGGCTCTGAAGCTTTCTTT
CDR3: CASSLRGEGLGSEAFF

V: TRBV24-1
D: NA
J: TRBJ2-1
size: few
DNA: TGTGCCACCAGAGACCACAGGGCTGGCTCCTACAATGAGCAGTTCTTC
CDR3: CATRDHRAGSYNEQFF

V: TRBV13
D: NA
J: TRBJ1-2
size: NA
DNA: TGTGCCAGCAGCGGAGGGCCCGGACCAGACGGACTCTATGGCTACACCTTC
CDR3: CASSGGPGPDGLYGYTF

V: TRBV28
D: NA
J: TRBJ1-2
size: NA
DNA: TGTGCCAGCAGTTTAGGGGGGAACTATGGCTACACCTTC
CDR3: CASSLGGNYGYTF

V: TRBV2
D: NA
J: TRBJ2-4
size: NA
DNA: TGTGCCAGCAGCCTGGGTCGGGTTCAGTACTTC
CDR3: CASSLGRVQYF

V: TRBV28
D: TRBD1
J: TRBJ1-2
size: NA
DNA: TGTGCCAGCAGTCCGACAGGGTGGGGCTACACCTTC
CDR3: CASSPTGWGYTF

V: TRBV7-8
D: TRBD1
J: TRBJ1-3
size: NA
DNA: TGTGCCAGCAGCTTAGTAGGACAGGGGGCTGGTGGAAACACCATATATTTT
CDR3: CASSLVGQGAGGNTIYF

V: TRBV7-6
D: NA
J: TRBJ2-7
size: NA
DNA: TGTGCCAGCAGCCCGAGGATCGGGCAGGGCGAGTACTTC
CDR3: CASSPRIGQGEYF

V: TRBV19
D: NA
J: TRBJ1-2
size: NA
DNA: TGTGCCAGTAGTACGAGACAGATTACAGGGGGCTACACCTTC
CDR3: CASSTRQITGGYTF

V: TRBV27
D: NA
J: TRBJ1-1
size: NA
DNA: TGTGCCAGCAGTGGACGGGCGGGGAACACTGAAGCTTTCTTT
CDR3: CASSGRAGNTEAFF

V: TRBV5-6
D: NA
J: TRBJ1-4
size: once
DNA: TGTGCCAGCAGAGACCGGGGTCGAGAAAAACTGTTTTTT
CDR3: CASRDRGREKLFF

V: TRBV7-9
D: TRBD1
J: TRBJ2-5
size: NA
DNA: TGTGCCAGCAGACAACAGGGGCTTCAAGAGACCCAGTACTTC
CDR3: CASRQQGLQETQYF

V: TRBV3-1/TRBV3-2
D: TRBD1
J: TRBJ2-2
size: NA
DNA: TGTGCCAGCAGCTCCGGGACAGGGGAAACCGGGGAGCTGTTTTTT
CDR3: CASSSGTGETGELFF

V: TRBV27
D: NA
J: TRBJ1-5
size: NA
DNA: TGTGCCAGCAGTCCTGCCATTAGCAGCAATCAGCCCCAGCATTTT
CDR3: CASSPAISSNQPQHF

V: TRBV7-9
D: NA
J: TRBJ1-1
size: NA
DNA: TGTGCCAGCAGCTTAGGGGCCGGACAGTCTATCAACACTGAAGCTTTCTTT
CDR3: CASSLGAGQSINTEAFF

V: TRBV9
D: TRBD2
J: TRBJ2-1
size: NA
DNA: TGTGCCAGCAGCTCCTCGGGGGGGGGCTCCTACAATGAGCAGTTCTTC
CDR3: CASSSSGGGSYNEQFF

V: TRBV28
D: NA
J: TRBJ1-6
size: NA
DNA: TGTGCCAGCAGTTCACCCGGGGGGCATAATTCACCCCTCCACTTT
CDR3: CASSSPGGHNSPLHF

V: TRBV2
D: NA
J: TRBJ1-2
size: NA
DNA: TGTGCCAGCACAGGCTATGGCTACACCTTC
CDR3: CASTGYGYTF

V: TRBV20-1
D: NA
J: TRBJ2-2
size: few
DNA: TGCAGTGCTAGTTTTTCCGCGGACTACACCGGGGAGCTGTTTTTT
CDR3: CSASFSADYTGELFF

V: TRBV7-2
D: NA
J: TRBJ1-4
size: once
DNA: TGTGCCAGCAGCAATCGGTACCTTGGCGGTGAAAAACTGTTTTTT
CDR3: CASSNRYLGGEKLFF

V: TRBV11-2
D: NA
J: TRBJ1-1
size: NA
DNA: TGTGCCAGCAGCTGGAACGGGGGGACTGAAGCTTTCTTT
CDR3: CASSWNGGTEAFF

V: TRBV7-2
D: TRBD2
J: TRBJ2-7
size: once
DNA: TGTGCCAGCAGCTTTTTGGCGGGGGGGCAAGAGCAGTACTTC
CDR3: CASSFLAGGQEQYF

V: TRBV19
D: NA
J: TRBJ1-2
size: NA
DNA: TGTGCCAGTAGTATTTGGGGCATCTATGGCTACACCTTC
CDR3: CASSIWGIYGYTF

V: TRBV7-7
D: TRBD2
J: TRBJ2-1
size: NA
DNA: TGTGCCAGCAGCTCTGGGACTAGCGGGGGTTCGAATGAGCAGTTCTTC
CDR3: CASSSGTSGGSNEQFF

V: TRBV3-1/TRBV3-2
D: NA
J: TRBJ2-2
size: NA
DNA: TGTGCCAGCAGCCAAGTAGGCAGGGTGACCGGGGAGCTGTTTTTT
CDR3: CASSQVGRVTGELFF

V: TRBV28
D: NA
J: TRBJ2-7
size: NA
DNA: TGTGCCAGCAGTAGGACAGACACCAGAGGCTACGAGCAGTACTTC
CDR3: CASSRTDTRGYEQYF

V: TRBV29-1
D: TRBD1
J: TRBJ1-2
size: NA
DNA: TGCAGCGTTGTCAGGGGGGAGGACTATGGCTACACCTTC
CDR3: CSVVRGEDYGYTF

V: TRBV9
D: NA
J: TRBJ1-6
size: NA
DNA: TGTGCCAGCAGCCCGAGACATACGCCAGCAGAAAATTCACCCCTCCACTTT
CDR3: CASSPRHTPAENSPLHF

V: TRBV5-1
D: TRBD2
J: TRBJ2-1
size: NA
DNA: TGCGCCAGCAGCTCGGTGGGGGCTAGCGGGGTGGTCGATGAGCAGTTCTTC
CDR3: CASSSVGASGVVDEQFF

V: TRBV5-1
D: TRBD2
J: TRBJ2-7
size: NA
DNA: TGCGCCAGCAGCCTAAGGACTAGCGGGGGCTCCTACGAGCAGTACTTC
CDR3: CASSLRTSGGSYEQYF

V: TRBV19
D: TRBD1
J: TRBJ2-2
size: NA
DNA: TGTGCCAGTAGTCAAAATTGGGGACAGCCCTACAGTAGGGAGCTGTTTTTT
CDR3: CASSQNWGQPYSRELFF

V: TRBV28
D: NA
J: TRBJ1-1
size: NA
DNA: TGTGCCAGCAGAACCGGACAGCTCCAGAACACTGAAGCTTTCTTT
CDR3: CASRTGQLQNTEAFF

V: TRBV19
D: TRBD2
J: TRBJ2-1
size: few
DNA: TGTGCCAGTACCGTCCTAGCGGGGTCCAATGAGCAGTTCTTC
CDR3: CASTVLAGSNEQFF

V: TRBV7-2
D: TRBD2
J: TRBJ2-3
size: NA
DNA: TGTGCCAGCAGCTTGACTAGCGGGGGGATCACAGATACGCAGTATTTT
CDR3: CASSLTSGGITDTQYF

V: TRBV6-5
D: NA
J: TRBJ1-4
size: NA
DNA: TGTGCCAGCAGTTCTCCTTCCGGGAATAATGAAAAACTGTTTTTT
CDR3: CASSSPSGNNEKLFF

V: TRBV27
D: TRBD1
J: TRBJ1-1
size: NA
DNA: TGTGCCAGCAGTTTATACGGGACAGGCGAGAACACTGAAGCTTTCTTT
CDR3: CASSLYGTGENTEAFF

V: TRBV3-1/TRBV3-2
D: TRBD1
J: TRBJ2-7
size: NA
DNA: TGTGCCAGCAGCCTACTACAGGGGATGGGCGAGCAGTACTTC
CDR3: CASSLLQGMGEQYF